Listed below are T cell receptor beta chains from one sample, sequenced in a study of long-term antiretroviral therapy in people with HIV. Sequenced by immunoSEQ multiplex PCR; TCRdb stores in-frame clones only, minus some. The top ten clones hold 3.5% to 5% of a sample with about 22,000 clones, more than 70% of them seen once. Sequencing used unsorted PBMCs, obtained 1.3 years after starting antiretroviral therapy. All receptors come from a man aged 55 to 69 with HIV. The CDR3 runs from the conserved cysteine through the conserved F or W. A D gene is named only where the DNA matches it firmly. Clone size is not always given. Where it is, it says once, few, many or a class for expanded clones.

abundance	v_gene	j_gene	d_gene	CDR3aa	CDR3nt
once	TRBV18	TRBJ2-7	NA	CASSHSGGISYEQYF	TGTGCCAGCTCACACTCCGGCGGGATATCCTACGAGCAGTACTTC
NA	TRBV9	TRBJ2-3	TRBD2	CASSDQRASGGTSTDTQYF	TGTGCCAGCAGCGACCAAAGGGCTAGCGGGGGTACCAGCACAGATACGCAGTATTTT
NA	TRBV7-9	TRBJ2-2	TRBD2	CASITGTRLVAGELFF	TGTGCCAGCATAACCGGGACTAGATTGGTTGCCGGGGAGCTGTTTTTT
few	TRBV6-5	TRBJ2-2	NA	CASSYSFLMAGELFF	TGTGCCAGCAGTTATTCTTTTTTGATGGCCGGGGAGCTGTTTTTT
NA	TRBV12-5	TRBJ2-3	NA	CASGLRTVRHFPSTDTQYF	TGTGCTAGTGGTCTCCGGACTGTACGGCACTTCCCTAGCACAGATACGCAGTATTTT
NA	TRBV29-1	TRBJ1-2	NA	CSVETTALYGYTF	TGCAGCGTTGAAACCACGGCGCTCTATGGCTACACCTTC
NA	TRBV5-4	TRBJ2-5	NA	CASSGVGGRETQYF	TGTGCCAGCAGCGGGGTAGGGGGGCGAGAGACCCAGTACTTC
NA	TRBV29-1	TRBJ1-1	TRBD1	CSVEVQGARTEAFF	TGCAGCGTTGAAGTACAGGGGGCCCGGACTGAAGCTTTCTTT
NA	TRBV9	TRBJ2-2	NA	CASSGTGTRGSGELFF	TGTGCCAGCAGCGGAACCGGGACACGCGGGAGCGGGGAGCTGTTTTTT
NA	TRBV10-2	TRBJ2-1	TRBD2	CASIPTSGSTYNEQFF	TGCGCCAGCATCCCGACTAGCGGATCCACCTACAATGAGCAGTTCTTC
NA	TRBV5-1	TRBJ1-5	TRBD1	CASSLETGTQPQHF	TGCGCCAGCAGCTTGGAGACAGGGACTCAGCCCCAGCATTTT
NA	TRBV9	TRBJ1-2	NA	CASSVVPGDSPQGYTF	TGTGCCAGCAGCGTAGTTCCTGGGGACTCTCCTCAGGGCTACACCTTC
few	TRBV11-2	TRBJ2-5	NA	CASSLWVDQETQYF	TGTGCCAGCAGCTTATGGGTTGACCAAGAGACCCAGTACTTC
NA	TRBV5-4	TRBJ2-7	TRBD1	CASSSTGTGYYEQYF	TGTGCCAGCAGCTCCACCGGGACAGGGTACTACGAGCAGTACTTC
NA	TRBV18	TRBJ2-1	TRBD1	CASSSLGQGPVNEQFF	TGTGCCAGCTCATCATTAGGACAGGGGCCTGTAAATGAGCAGTTCTTC
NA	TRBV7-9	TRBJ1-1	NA	CASSELVNTEAFF	TGTGCCAGCAGCGAACTGGTGAACACTGAAGCTTTCTTT
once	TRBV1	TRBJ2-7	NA	CTSSHTHRDRTSGGSYEQYF	TGCACCAGCAGCCACACACACCGGGACAGGACTAGCGGGGGCTCCTACGAGCAGTACTTC
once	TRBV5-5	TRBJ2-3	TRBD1	CASSLDGQGYTDTQYF	TGTGCCAGCAGCTTGGACGGACAGGGATACACAGATACGCAGTATTTT
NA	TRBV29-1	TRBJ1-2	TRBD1	CSAGEGARGYTF	TGCAGCGCTGGGGAGGGGGCCCGGGGCTACACCTTC
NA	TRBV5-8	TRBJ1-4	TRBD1	CASSSGTERGEKLFF	TGTGCCAGCAGCTCTGGGACAGAAAGGGGTGAAAAACTGTTTTTT
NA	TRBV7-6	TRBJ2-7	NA	CASSLEKEQYF	TGTGCCAGCAGCCTAGAAAAGGAGCAGTACTTC
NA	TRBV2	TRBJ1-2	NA	CASSFPYSGYTF	TGTGCCAGCAGTTTTCCCTATAGCGGCTACACCTTC
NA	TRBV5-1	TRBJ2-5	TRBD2	CASSLLTGGGETQYF	TGCGCCAGCAGCTTGCTGACGGGAGGTGGAGAGACCCAGTACTTC
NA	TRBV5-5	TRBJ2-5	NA	CASSRRRGDQETQYF	TGTGCCAGCAGCCGTCGCAGGGGGGATCAAGAGACCCAGTACTTC
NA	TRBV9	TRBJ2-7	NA	CASSAPFSGEQYF	TGTGCCAGCAGCGCTCCCTTTTCGGGCGAGCAGTACTTC
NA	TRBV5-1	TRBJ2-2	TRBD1	CASLRTGGADTGELFF	TGCGCCAGCCTGCGGACAGGGGGCGCAGACACCGGGGAGCTGTTTTTT
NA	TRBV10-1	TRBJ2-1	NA	CASSDRVNEQFF	TGCGCCAGCAGTGACAGGGTTAATGAGCAGTTCTTC
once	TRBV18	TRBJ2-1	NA	CASSPGSLNEQFF	TGTGCCAGCTCACCAGGGTCACTCAATGAGCAGTTCTTC
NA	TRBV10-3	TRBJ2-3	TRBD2	CAISEYASGATDTQYF	TGTGCCATCAGTGAGTATGCTAGCGGAGCGACAGATACGCAGTATTTT
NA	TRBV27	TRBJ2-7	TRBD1	CASSFGTGFYEQYF	TGTGCCAGCAGTTTTGGGACAGGGTTCTACGAGCAGTACTTC
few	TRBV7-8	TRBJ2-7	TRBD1	CASSLSGDRRTYEQYF	TGTGCCAGCAGCTTATCCGGGGACAGGAGGACCTACGAGCAGTACTTC
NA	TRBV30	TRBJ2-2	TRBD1	CAWSVLRQGLFF	TGTGCCTGGAGTGTACTGCGACAGGGACTGTTTTTT
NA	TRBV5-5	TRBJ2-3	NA	CASSSFRGSSTDTQYF	TGTGCCAGCAGCTCCTTTCGCGGATCTAGCACAGATACGCAGTATTTT
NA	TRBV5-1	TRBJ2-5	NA	CASSLLIGKETQYF	TGCGCCAGCAGCTTGCTTATTGGGAAAGAGACCCAGTACTTC
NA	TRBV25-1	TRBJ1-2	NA	CASSDIGYTF	TGTGCCAGCAGTGACATTGGCTACACCTTC
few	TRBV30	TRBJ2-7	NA	CAWTTGIRREQYF	TGTGCCTGGACAACAGGTATCCGCCGGGAGCAGTACTTC
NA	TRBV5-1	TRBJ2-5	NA	CASSLGGYRGEQETQYF	TGCGCCAGCAGCCTGGGCGGTTATAGGGGAGAACAAGAGACCCAGTACTTC
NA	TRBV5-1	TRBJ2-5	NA	CASSLGSQAGQETQYF	TGCGCCAGCAGCTTGGGCAGTCAGGCAGGACAAGAGACCCAGTACTTC
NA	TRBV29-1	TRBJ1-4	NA	CSVAKSPASTNEKLFF	TGCAGCGTTGCAAAATCCCCAGCCTCAACTAATGAAAAACTGTTTTTT
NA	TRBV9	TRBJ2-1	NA	CASSVEPGSSYNEQFF	TGTGCCAGCAGCGTAGAGCCCGGGAGCTCCTACAATGAGCAGTTCTTC
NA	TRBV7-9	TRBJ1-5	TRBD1	CASSFHKGQGYQPQHF	TGTGCCAGCAGCTTCCATAAGGGACAGGGGTATCAGCCCCAGCATTTT
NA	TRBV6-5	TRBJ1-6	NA	CASSAIWDNSPLHF	TGTGCCAGCAGCGCTATTTGGGATAATTCACCCCTCCACTTT